Sequencing of this T cell receptor beta chain was carried out in a study of blood T cell repertoires in COVID-19 (TCRdb year 2020). Context from the whole study: Collaborator samples came from the United States, Italy and Spain and covered acute and convalescent phases of COVID-19. Where available, HLA class I and class II types were obtained from metadata supplied by the sample provider rather than from assay-based typing. The repertoires were released in a freely available public database meant as a resource for research on the immune response to SARS-CoV-2. Nearly every sample came with metadata listing a de-identified subject ID, COVID-19 status, age in years and sex. The dataset comprised deeply sampled blood TCRbeta repertoires from subjects exposed to, actively infected with, or recovered from COVID-19. The material from the prospective study consisted of cDNA or gDNA derived from T cells, B-cell-depleted T cells, or PBMCs. Samples came from the ongoing ImmuneRACE study (first 160 participants) plus 1,254 subjects from 6 global collaborators.

The germline V gene gives CDR1 as SGHAT and CDR2 as FQNNGV. Trimmed from V: 5 bases; trimmed from J: 2 bases; junction bases lacking a gene match: 5. The CDR3 holds 14 amino acids from the cysteine to the phenylalanine. Of the read, only the CDR3 DNA is kept; its 42 bases are in frame from base 1. Overall study results and their limits: The amount of clinical and demographic metadata varied by source and participant and was provided uncurated.

Points on this clone: Its antigen specificity is not known. Per-base qualities were not stored, and no clone one base away is much larger.

A second Seattle source provided samples from volunteer blood donors who had recovered from COVID-19. Each collaborating institution followed its own protocols to collect whole blood in K2EDTA tubes. Collaborator samples were shipped for TCRbeta analysis as frozen whole blood, isolated PBMCs, or DNA extracted from either sample type. TCRbeta CDR3 regions were amplified from genomic DNA using the immunoSEQ Assay, a bias-controlled multiplex PCR. The study's own analysis went as follows. The number of nucleated cells in each sample was estimated from the amplification of reference gene primers within the assay. Sequence reads were collapsed and filtered to measure the absolute abundance of every unique TCRbeta CDR3 rearrangement. For each sample, productive Simpson clonality was calculated as the square root of Simpson's diversity index across productive rearrangements. Drawn from immuneACCESS, this table holds only the in-frame rearrangements with V and J called that TCRdb kept. Clones are partly lost; checked studies trace under half to an unresolved V gene and leave the rest unexplained. D and trimming were read from the DNA, whereas the V and J calls and clone size are those reported in that table. This sample gives over 150,000 clones in total; around 89% of them show up just once. The ten largest make up roughly 2% of the sample.

The sequenced sample consisted of peripheral blood. The chain employs TRBV11-2 and TRBJ2-7; the central 8 bases match TRBD1. The source is a man aged 45-60 years who had recovered from COVID-19. The DNA sequence is given as TGTGCCAGCAGCCTTGGACAGGGAGCCTACGAGCAGTACTTC. This yields the protein CASSLGQGAYEQYF. The entire variable domain, with the stretches around the CDR3 drawn from the reference TRBV11-2 and TRBJ2-7 proteins, is EAGVAQSPRYKIIEKRQSVAFWCNPISGHATLYWYQQILGQGPKLLIQFQNNGVVDDSQLPKDRFSAERLKGVDSTLKIQPAKLEDSAVYLCASSLGQGAYEQYFGPGTRLTVT.